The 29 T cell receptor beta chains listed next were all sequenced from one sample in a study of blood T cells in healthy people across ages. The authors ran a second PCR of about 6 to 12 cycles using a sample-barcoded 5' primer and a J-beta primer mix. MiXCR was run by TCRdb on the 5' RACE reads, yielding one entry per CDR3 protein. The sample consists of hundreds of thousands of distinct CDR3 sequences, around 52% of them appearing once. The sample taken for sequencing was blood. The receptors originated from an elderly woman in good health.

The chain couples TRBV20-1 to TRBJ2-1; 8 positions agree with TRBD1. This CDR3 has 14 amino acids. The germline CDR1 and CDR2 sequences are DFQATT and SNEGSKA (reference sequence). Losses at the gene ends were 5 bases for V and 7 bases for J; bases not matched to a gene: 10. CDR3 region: CSAVVRQGQNEQFF. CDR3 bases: TGCAGTGCTGTGGTGAGACAGGGGCAGAATGAGCAGTTCTTC.

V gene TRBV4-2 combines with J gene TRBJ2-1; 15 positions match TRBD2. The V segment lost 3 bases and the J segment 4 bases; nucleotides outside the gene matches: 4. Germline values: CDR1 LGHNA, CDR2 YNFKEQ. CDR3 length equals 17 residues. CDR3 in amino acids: CASSQGTSGGPYNEQFF. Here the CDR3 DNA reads TGTGCCAGCAGCCAGGGGACTAGCGGGGGGCCATACAATGAGCAGTTCTTC.

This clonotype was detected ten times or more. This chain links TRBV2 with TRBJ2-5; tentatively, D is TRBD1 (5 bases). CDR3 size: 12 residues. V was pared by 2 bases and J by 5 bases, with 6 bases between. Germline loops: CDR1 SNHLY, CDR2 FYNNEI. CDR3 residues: CASSEQGETQYF. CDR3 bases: TGTGCCAGCAGTGAACAGGGTGAGACCCAGTACTTC.

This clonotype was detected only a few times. The CDR3 nucleotides read TGTGCCAGCAGCCAATATAATATGAACACTGAAGCTTTCTTT. Protein product: CASSQYNMNTEAFF. The chain combines TRBV3-1 with TRBJ1-1; D is ambiguous. Germline V gene data show CDR1 as LGHDT and CDR2 as YNNKEL (reference sequence). V lost 2 bases to trimming and J lost 0 bases, with 7 bases between them. CDR3 size: 14 residues.

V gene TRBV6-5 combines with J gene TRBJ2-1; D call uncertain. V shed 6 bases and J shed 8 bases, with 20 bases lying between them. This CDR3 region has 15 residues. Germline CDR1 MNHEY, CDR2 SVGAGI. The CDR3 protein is CASRPLLPTVDEQFF. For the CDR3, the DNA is TGTGCCAGCAGGCCACTCTTACCGACTGTGGATGAGCAGTTCTTC.

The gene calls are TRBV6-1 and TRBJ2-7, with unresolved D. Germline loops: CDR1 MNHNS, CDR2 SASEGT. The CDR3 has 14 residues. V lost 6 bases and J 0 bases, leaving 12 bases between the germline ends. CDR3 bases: TGTGCCAGCAGCGCCGACCGGAGCTCCTACGAGCAGTACTTC. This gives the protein CASSADRSSYEQYF.

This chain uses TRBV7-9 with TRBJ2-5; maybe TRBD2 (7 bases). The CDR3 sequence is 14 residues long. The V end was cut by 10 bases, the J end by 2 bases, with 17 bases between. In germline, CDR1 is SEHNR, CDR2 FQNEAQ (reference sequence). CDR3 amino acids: CAIQGGAEQETQYF. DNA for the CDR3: TGTGCCATCCAAGGGGGGGCCGAACAAGAGACCCAGTACTTC.

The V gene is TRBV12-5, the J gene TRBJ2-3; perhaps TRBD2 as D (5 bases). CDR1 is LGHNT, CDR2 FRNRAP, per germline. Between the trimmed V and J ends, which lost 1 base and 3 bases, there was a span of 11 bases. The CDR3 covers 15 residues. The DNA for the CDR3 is TGTGCTAGTGGTTTGGGGCGGACTGGAACAGATACGCAGTATTTT. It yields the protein CASGLGRTGTDTQYF.

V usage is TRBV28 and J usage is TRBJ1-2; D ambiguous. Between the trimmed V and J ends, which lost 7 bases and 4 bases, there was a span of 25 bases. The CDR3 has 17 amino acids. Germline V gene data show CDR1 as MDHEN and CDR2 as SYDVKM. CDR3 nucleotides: TGTGCCAGCACCTTAGGTAAAAGGGTGGCAGCATTCTATGGCTACACCTTC. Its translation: CASTLGKRVAAFYGYTF.

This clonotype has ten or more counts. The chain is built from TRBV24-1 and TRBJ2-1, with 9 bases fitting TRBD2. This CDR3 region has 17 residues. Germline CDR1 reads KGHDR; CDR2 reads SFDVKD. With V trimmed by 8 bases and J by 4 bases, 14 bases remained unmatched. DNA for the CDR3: TGTGCCACCAATACCTCCCAGAGTAGCGGGAGTTACAATGAGCAGTTCTTC. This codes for CATNTSQSSGSYNEQFF.

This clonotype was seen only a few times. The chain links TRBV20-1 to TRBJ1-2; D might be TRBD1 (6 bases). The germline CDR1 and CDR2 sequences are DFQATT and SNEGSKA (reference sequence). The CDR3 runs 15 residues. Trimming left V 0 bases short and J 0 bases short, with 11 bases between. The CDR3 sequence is CSAREYRGPNYGYTF. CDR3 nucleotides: TGCAGTGCTAGAGAGTACCGGGGGCCTAACTATGGCTACACCTTC.

The CDR3 is CASSKDGYTF. The CDR3 coding sequence is TGTGCCAGCAGTAAAGATGGCTACACCTTC. V usage is TRBV21-1 and J usage is TRBJ1-2. TRBV21-1 is recorded as a pseudogene. The CDR3 runs 10 residues.

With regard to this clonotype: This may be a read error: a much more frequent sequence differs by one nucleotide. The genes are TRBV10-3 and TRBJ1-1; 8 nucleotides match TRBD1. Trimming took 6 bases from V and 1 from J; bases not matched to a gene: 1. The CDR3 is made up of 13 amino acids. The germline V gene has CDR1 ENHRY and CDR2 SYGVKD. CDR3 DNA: TGTGCCATCAGGGGGACAGGGAACACTGAAGCTTTCTTT. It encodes CAIRGTGNTEAFF.

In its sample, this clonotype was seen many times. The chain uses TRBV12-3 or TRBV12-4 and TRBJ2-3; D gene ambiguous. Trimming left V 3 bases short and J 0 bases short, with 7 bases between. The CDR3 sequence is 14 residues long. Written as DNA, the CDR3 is TGTGCCAGCAGTTTTTTGGGTAGCACAGATACGCAGTATTTT. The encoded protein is CASSFLGSTDTQYF.

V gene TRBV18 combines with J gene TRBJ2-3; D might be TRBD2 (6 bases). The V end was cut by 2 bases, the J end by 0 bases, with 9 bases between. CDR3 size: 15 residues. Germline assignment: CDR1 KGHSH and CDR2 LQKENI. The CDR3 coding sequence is TGTGCCAGCTCACCAGGGAGGAGGAGCACAGATACGCAGTATTTT. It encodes CASSPGRRSTDTQYF.

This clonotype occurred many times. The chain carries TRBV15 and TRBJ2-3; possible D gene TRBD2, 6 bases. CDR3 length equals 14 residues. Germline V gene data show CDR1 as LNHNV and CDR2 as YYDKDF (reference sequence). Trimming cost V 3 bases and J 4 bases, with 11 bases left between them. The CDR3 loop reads CATSSRRAADTQYF. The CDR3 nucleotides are TGTGCCACCAGCAGTAGGAGGGCCGCAGATACGCAGTATTTT.

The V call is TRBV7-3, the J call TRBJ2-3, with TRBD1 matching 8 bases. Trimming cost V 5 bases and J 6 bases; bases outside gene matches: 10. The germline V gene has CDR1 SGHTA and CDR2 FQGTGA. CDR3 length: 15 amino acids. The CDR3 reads CASSTTGGSSDTQYF. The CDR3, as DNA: TGTGCCAGCAGCACTACAGGGGGAAGTTCCGATACGCAGTATTTT.

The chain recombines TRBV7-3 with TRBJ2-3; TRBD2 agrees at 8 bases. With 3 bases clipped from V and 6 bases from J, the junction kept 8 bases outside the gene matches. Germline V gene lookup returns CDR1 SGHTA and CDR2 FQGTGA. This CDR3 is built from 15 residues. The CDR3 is CASSFERGSIDTQYF. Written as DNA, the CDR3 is TGTGCCAGCAGCTTCGAGCGGGGGAGCATCGATACGCAGTATTTT. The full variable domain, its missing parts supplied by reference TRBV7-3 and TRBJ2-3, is GAGVSQTPSNKVTEKGKYVELRCDPISGHTALYWYRQSLGQGPEFLIYFQGTGAADDSGLPNDRFFAVRPEGSVSTLKIQRTERGDSAVYLCASSFERGSIDTQYFGPGTRLTVL.

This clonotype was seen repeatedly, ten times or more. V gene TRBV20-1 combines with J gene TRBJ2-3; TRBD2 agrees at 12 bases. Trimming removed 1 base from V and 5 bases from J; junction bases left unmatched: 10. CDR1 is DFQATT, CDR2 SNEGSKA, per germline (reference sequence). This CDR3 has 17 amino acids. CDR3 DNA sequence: TGCAGTGCTAGAGCCGTGGCTAGCGGGGGGGCTAGAGATACGCAGTATTTT. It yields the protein CSARAVASGGARDTQYF.

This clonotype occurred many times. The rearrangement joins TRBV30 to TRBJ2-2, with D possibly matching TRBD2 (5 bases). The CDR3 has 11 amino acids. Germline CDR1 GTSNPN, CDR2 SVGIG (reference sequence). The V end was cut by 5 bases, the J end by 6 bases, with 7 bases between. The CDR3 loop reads CAWRGPGELFF. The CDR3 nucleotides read TGTGCCTGGCGGGGTCCCGGGGAGCTGTTTTTT. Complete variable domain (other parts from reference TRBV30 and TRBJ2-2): SQTIHQWPATLVQPVGSPLSLECTVEGTSNPNLYWYRQAAGRGLQLLFYSVGIGQISSEVPQNLSASRPQDRQFILSSKKLLLSDSGFYLCAWRGPGELFFGEGSRLTVL.

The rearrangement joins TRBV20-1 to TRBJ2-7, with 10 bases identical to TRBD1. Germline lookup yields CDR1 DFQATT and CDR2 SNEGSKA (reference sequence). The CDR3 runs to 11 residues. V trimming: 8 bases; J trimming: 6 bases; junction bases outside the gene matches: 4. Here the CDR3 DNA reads TGCAGTCCGGGACAGGGGCGCGAGCAGTACTTC. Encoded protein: CSPGQGREQYF.

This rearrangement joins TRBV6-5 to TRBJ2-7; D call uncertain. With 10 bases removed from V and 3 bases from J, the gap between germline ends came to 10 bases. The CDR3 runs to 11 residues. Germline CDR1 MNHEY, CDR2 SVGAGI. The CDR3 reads CATRLNYEQYF. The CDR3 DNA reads TGTGCCACCAGGTTAAACTACGAGCAGTACTTC.

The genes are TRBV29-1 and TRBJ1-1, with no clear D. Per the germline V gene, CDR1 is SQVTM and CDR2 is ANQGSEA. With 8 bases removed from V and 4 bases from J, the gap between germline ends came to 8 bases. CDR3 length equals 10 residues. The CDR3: CSSWGTEAFF. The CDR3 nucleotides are TGCAGCTCCTGGGGCACTGAAGCTTTCTTT.

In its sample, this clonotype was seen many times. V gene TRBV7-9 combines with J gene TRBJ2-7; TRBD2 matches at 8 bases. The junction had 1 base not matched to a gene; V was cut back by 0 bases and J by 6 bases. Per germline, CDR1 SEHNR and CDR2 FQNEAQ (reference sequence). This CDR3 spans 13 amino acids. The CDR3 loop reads CASSLAREVEQYF. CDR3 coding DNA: TGTGCCAGCAGCTTAGCGCGGGAGGTCGAGCAGTACTTC.

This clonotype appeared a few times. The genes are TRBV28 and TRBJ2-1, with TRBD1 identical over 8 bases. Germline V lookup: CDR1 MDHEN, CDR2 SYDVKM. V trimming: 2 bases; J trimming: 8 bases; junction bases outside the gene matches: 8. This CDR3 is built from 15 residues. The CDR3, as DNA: TGTGCCAGCAGTTTAGAGCAGGGGGCTTTGGATGAGCAGTTCTTC. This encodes CASSLEQGALDEQFF.

The CDR3 DNA reads TGTGCCAGCAGCAAAGTTGGCCCACCTAGCGGGATCTACAATGAGCAGTTCTTC. Translated, it gives CASSKVGPPSGIYNEQFF. This sequence joins TRBV21-1 and TRBJ2-1; the table's D call TRBD2 went unverified against the DNA. TRBV21-1 is an annotated pseudogene. There are 18 residues in the CDR3.

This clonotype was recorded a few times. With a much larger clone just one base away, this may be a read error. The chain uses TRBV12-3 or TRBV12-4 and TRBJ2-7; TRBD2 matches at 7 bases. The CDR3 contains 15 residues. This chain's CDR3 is CASSLSLADSCEQYF. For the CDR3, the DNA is TGTGCCAGCAGTTTAAGTCTAGCGGACTCCTGCGAGCAGTACTTC.

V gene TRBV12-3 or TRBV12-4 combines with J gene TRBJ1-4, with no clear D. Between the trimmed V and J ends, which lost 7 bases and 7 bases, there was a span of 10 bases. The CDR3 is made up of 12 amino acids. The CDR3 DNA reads TGTGCCAGCACAACTGCGGGTGAAAAACTGTTTTTT. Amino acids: CASTTAGEKLFF.

Here the CDR3 reads CSARDWAGASYEQYF. CDR3 sequence (DNA): TGCAGTGCTAGAGATTGGGCGGGAGCATCCTACGAGCAGTACTTC. The chain employs TRBV20-1 and TRBJ2-7, with 7 bases matching TRBD2. Losses at the gene ends were 0 bases for V and 1 base for J; bases not matched to a gene: 6. The CDR3 has 15 amino acids. Germline loops: CDR1 DFQATT, CDR2 SNEGSKA (reference sequence).